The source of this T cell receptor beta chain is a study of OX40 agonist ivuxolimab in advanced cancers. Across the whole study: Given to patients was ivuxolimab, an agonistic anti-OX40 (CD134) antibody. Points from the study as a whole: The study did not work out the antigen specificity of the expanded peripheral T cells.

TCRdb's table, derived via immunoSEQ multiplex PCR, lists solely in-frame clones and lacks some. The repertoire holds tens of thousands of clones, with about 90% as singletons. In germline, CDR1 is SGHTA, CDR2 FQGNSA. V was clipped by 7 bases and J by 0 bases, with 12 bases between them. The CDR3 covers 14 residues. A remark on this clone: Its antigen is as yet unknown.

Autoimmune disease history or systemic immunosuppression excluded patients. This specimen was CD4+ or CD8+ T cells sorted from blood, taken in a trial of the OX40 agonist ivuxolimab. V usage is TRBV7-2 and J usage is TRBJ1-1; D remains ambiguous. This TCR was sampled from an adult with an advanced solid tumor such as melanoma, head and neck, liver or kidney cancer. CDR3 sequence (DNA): TGTGCCAGCACCACCGGGAATATGAACACTGAAGCTTTCTTT. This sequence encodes CASTTGNMNTEAFF.